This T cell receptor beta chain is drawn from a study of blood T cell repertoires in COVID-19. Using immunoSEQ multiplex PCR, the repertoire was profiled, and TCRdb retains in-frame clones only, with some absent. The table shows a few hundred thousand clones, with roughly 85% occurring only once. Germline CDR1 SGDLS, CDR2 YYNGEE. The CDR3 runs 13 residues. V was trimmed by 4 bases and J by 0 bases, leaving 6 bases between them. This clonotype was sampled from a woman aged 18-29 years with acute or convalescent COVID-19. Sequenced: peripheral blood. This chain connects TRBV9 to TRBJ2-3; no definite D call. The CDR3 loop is CASSSQSTDTQYF. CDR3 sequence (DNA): TGTGCCAGCAGCTCGCAGAGCACAGATACGCAGTATTTT.